Listed here are 4 T cell receptor beta chains from one sample, sequenced in a study of blood T cell repertoires in COVID-19. Here immunoSEQ multiplex PCR was the method, and the copy in TCRdb shows in-frame clones only, minus some. The repertoire holds about 210,000 clones, around four fifths seen once, with 2% to 3% in the top ten. The sequenced sample consisted of peripheral blood. All receptors derive from a woman aged 40 to 50 with active or convalescent COVID-19.

The chain joins TRBV7-9 to TRBJ2-3, with 7 bases aligning to TRBD2. The junction had 12 bases not matched to a gene; V was cut back by 5 bases and J by 4 bases. The CDR3 consists of 16 residues. Germline V lookup: CDR1 SEHNR, CDR2 FQNEAQ (reference sequence). The CDR3 region is CASSLTLAGLADTQYF. The CDR3 nucleotides are TGTGCCAGCAGCCTTACCTTAGCGGGTCTTGCAGATACGCAGTATTTT.

The V call is TRBV4-3, the J call TRBJ1-5; 7 nucleotides match TRBD1. Losses at the gene ends were 0 bases for V and 3 bases for J; bases not matched to a gene: 2. Germline values: CDR1 LGHNA, CDR2 YSLEER. CDR3 size: 15 residues. Here the CDR3 reads CASSQEDRANQPQHF. In DNA form, the CDR3 reads TGCGCCAGCAGCCAAGAAGACAGGGCCAATCAGCCCCAGCATTTT.

The rearrangement links TRBV2 to TRBJ2-5; D is perhaps TRBD2 (6 bases). Germline CDR1 SNHLY, CDR2 FYNNEI. This CDR3 has 14 amino acids. The V and J ends lost 4 bases and 5 bases respectively, with 14 bases between them. The CDR3 nucleotides are TGTGCCAGCAGTGTGCGGCGGGGCGGGGAGACCCAGTACTTC. This gives the protein CASSVRRGGETQYF. The full variable domain, in which reference TRBV2 and TRBJ2-5 provide the parts outside the CDR3, is EPEVTQTPSHQVTQMGQEVILRCVPISNHLYFYWYRQILGQKVEFLVSFYNNEISEKSEIFDDQFSVERPDGSNFTLKIRSTKLEDSAMYFCASSVRRGGETQYFGPGTRLLVL.

The chain recombines TRBV4-2 with TRBJ2-2, with a possible D match to TRBD1 (6 bases). The CDR3 runs 15 residues. Trimming shortened V by 0 bases and J by 6 bases, and 11 bases separated the two germline ends. Germline lookup yields CDR1 LGHNA and CDR2 YNFKEQ. CDR3 sequence reads: CASSQDWQGSGELFF. CDR3 coding DNA: TGTGCCAGCAGCCAAGATTGGCAGGGGTCCGGGGAGCTGTTTTTT.